These 20 T cell receptor beta chains originate from one sample sequenced in a study of tumor and adjacent non-tumor tissue in lung cancer. The library came from three nested PCR rounds adapted from ARM-PCR protocols. TCRdb ran MiXCR on the multiplex PCR reads and lists one entry per CDR3 protein. This table holds about 200,000 distinct CDR3 sequences, 71% found once. RNA was extracted from bulk tissue without any cell sorting. Sequenced material: lung tumor tissue. These receptors all stem from a man in his 60s with non-small cell lung cancer.

The chain carries TRBV20-1 and TRBJ2-2; D perhaps matches TRBD2 (5 bases). In germline, CDR1 is DFQATT, CDR2 SNEGSKA (reference sequence). V lost 0 bases and J lost 5, with 19 bases in between. The CDR3 covers 17 residues. CDR3 protein: CSARDLSERPGTGELFF. The CDR3 DNA follows: TGCAGTGCTAGAGATCTTAGCGAGAGGCCCGGGACCGGGGAGCTGTTTTTT.

The chain links TRBV5-4 to TRBJ1-2; 9 bases line up with TRBD1. The CDR3 runs to 15 residues. The germline V gene encodes CDR1 SGHNT and CDR2 YYREEE (reference sequence). J lost 9 bases, V lost 6 bases, and 15 bases had no gene match. The CDR3 region is CASTPGEQGANRYTF. In DNA form, the CDR3 reads TGTGCCAGCACCCCTGGAGAACAGGGGGCGAATCGCTACACCTTC.

About this clonotype: Germline is not matched at one junction end, which may reflect a read error. This sequence joins TRBV20-1 and TRBJ1-5; D uncertain. The germline V gene has CDR1 DFQATT and CDR2 SNEGSKA (reference sequence). This CDR3 spans 15 amino acids. In DNA, the CDR3 is TGCAGTGCTAGAGATAGTACAGAAGTCAATCAGCTCCAGCATTTT. Protein product: CSARDSTEVNQLQHF.

CDR3 region: CASSPRTSSDTQYF. Written as DNA, the CDR3 is TGCGCCAGCAGCCCAAGGACTAGTTCAGATACGCAGTATTTT. The chain employs TRBV5-1 and TRBJ2-3, with 7 bases lining up with TRBD2. Germline V lookup: CDR1 SGHRS, CDR2 YFSETQ. This CDR3 has 14 residues. The trim removed 4 bases at V and 4 bases at J, leaving 6 bases unmatched.

This clonotype showed up just a few times. The rearrangement links TRBV28 to TRBJ1-2; 9 bases are a match to TRBD1. Germline values: CDR1 MDHEN, CDR2 SYDVKM. CDR3 length: 16 residues. Trimming cost V 5 bases and J 0 bases; bases outside gene matches: 7. DNA for the CDR3: TGTGCCAGCAGTCCGGACAGGGGAGCAACTAACTATGGCTACACCTTC. It translates to CASSPDRGATNYGYTF.

As to this clonotype: Since no conserved phenylalanine or tryptophan closes the CDR3, a read error is the likely cause. The chain combines TRBV29-1 with TRBJ2-5, with D maybe TRBD1 (6 bases). The CDR3 sequence is 12 residues long. V lost 1 base and J lost 5, with 8 bases in between. In germline, CDR1 is SQVTM, CDR2 ANQGSEA. The CDR3 region is CSVEGQGETQYL. CDR3 DNA sequence: TGCAGCGTTGAAGGGCAGGGGGAGACCCAGTACCTC.

Note on this clonotype: This may arise from a read error, as a much more abundant clone is one base away. The rearrangement links TRBV10-2 to TRBJ1-1, with TRBD1 identical over 7 bases. CDR1 WSHSY and CDR2 SAAADI come from the germline V gene. The CDR3 sequence is 14 residues long. This chain's CDR3 is CASRSTGRNTETFF. CDR3 DNA sequence: TGCGCCAGCAGATCGACAGGGAGGAACACTGAAACTTTCTTT.

This chain connects TRBV5-4 to TRBJ2-4; D call uncertain. The germline gives CDR1 SGHNT, CDR2 YYREEE (reference sequence). The V end lost 0 bases, the J end lost 10 bases, and 14 bases lay between the germline ends. The CDR3 covers 14 residues. The CDR3 DNA reads as TGTGCCAGCAGCTTGGACTGGAGATCGAGTATTCAGTACTTC. It is translated as CASSLDWRSSIQYF.

About this clonotype: The junction differs from germline at one of its ends, possibly a read error. The chain has TRBV12-5 and TRBJ2-7; the match to TRBD2 covers 10 bases. The length of the CDR3 is 18 residues. CDR1 and CDR2 from the germline V gene are LGHNT and FRNRAP. The CDR3 loop is CASGLVTGTSERVYEQYF. The CDR3 DNA sequence: TGTGCTAGTGGTCTGGTAACGGGGACTAGCGAGAGGGTGTACGAGCAGTACTTC.

This clonotype was observed a few times. A much bigger clone sits one base away, suggesting this may be a read error. The chain joins TRBV20-1 to TRBJ2-4, with D perhaps matching TRBD2 (6 bases). The V and J ends lost 7 bases and 6 bases respectively, with 22 bases between them. Germline V gene lookup returns CDR1 DFQATT and CDR2 SNEGSKA (reference sequence). This CDR3 contains 15 residues. The CDR3 protein is CSDKVEGGSGNIQYF. DNA for the CDR3: TGCAGTGACAAGGTGGAGGGTGGAAGTGGAAACATTCAGTACTTC.

Notes on this clonotype: Its ends do not fully match the called genes, so a read error is possible. The genes are TRBV5-6 and TRBJ2-2; TRBD1 aligns across 9 bases. Germline values: CDR1 SGHDT, CDR2 YYEEEE. The CDR3 contains 16 residues. CDR3 coding DNA: TGCACCAGCAGCTCTTCCGGGACAGGGCGGACCGGGGAACTGTTTTTT. This gives the protein CTSSSSGTGRTGELFF.

With regard to this clonotype: This may be a read error: a much more frequent sequence differs by one nucleotide. V gene TRBV29-1 combines with J gene TRBJ1-2; maybe TRBD1 (5 bases). Germline V CDR1 and CDR2: SQVTM, ANQGSEA. There are 10 residues in the CDR3. V dropped 8 bases and J dropped 7 bases, with 11 bases sitting between them. The CDR3 nucleotides read TGCAGCACTGGGGACTTTGGCTACACCTTC. This codes for CSTGDFGYTF.

This clonotype was recorded many times. This chain uses TRBV4-3 with TRBJ2-3; no firm D call. The germline gives CDR1 LGHNA, CDR2 YSLEER. Trimming pared 0 bases from V and 3 bases from J, leaving 10 bases between. This CDR3 contains 15 residues. The CDR3 region has the DNA TGCGCCAGCAGCCAAGAGGCGTATCCTACAGATACGCAGTATTTT. Protein product: CASSQEAYPTDTQYF.

This clonotype has a single count. As the CDR3 is not closed by the conserved phenylalanine or tryptophan, this likely results from a read error. The DNA of the CDR3 is TGTCCCAGCAGTGTCGGTCCCGGGACAGGGTATAGCAATCAGCCCCAGCATTAT. Translating gives CPSSVGPGTGYSNQPQHY. The gene calls are TRBV6-1 and TRBJ1-5, with 9 bases aligning to TRBD1. The germline gives CDR1 MNHNS, CDR2 SASEGT. CDR3 length: 18 residues.

About this clonotype itself: A much larger clone is a single base away; this may be a read error. This chain uses TRBV11-3 with TRBJ2-3; D perhaps matches TRBD2 (8 bases). The germline V gene has CDR1 SGHNT and CDR2 YENEEA. The CDR3 loop spans 15 amino acids. For the CDR3, the DNA is TGTGCCAGCAGCTCGGGACTAGGGGGCACAAATACGCAGTATTTT. This gives the protein CASSSGLGGTNTQYF.

The V gene is TRBV20-1, the J gene TRBJ1-6, with D perhaps TRBD1 (5 bases). Germline values: CDR1 DFQATT, CDR2 SNEGSKA (reference sequence). CDR3 size: 16 residues. With 2 bases removed from V and 3 bases from J, the gap between germline ends came to 14 bases. CDR3 sequence reads: CSARFDRGSYNSPLHF. The CDR3 nucleotides read TGCAGTGCTAGATTCGACCGGGGCAGCTATAATTCACCCCTCCACTTT.

This chain links TRBV20-1 with TRBJ1-4; D gene uncertain. Per germline, CDR1 DFQATT and CDR2 SNEGSKA (reference sequence). This CDR3 is 14 amino acids long. CDR3 loop: CIVRESATNEKLFF. As DNA, the CDR3 is TGCATTGTTAGGGAGTCGGCGACTAATGAAAAACTGTTTTTT.

This chain connects TRBV6-9 to TRBJ2-2; D remains ambiguous. Trimming cost V 2 bases and J 5 bases, with 12 bases left between them. CDR1 and CDR2 (germline): MNHGY, SVAAGI. CDR3 length equals 15 residues. For the CDR3, the DNA is TGTGCCAGCAGTTATCAGAAGAAGTGGACCGGGGAGCTGTTTTTT. Translation: CASSYQKKWTGELFF.

As to this clonotype: Being one base from a much bigger clone, this may be a read error. The chain uses TRBV20-1 and TRBJ1-2; D remains unclear. The CDR3 runs 13 residues. V was clipped by 5 bases and J by 4 bases, with 14 bases between them. From germline, CDR1 is DFQATT and CDR2 SNEGSKA (reference sequence). The CDR3 protein is CSAPDSSSYGYTF. The DNA for the CDR3 is TGCAGTGCTCCGGACTCGTCAAGCTATGGCTACACCTTC.

This clonotype was found a few times. This chain uses TRBV15 with TRBJ1-5; 7 bases map to TRBD1. The V and J ends lost 6 bases and 2 bases, in that order; junction bases with no gene match: 16. The germline gives CDR1 LNHNV, CDR2 YYDKDF (reference sequence). The CDR3 has 18 amino acids. The CDR3 coding sequence is TGTGCCACCAGAGGGGAAGAGGGACAGTCGTTAGGCAATCAGCCCCAGCATTTT. Translation: CATRGEEGQSLGNQPQHF. The full variable domain, with the rest looked up from reference TRBV15 and TRBJ1-5, is DAMVIQNPRYQVTQFGKPVTLSCSQTLNHNVMYWYQQKSSQAPKLLFHYYDKDFNNEADTPDNFQSRRPNTSFCFLDIRSPGLGDTAMYLCATRGEEGQSLGNQPQHFGDGTRLSIL.